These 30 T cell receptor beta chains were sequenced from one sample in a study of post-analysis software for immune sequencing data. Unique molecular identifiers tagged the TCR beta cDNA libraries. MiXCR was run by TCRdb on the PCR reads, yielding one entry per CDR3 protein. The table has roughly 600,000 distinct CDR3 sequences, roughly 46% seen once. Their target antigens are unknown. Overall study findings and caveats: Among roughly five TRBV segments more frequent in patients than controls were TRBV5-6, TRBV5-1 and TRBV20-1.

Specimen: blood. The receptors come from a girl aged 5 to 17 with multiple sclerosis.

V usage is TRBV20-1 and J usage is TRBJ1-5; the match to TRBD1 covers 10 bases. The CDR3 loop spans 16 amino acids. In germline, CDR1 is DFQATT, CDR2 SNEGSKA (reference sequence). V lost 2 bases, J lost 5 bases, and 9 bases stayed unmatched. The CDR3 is CSARTLGQGVYQPQHF. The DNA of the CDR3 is TGCAGTGCTAGAACGCTCGGACAGGGGGTATATCAGCCCCAGCATTTT.

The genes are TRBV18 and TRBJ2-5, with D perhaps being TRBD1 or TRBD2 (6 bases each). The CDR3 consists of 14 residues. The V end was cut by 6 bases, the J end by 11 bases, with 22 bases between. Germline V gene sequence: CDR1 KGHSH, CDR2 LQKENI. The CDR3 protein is CASSLGTGAREQYF. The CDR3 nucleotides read TGTGCCAGCTCGTTGGGGACGGGGGCTCGGGAGCAGTACTTC.

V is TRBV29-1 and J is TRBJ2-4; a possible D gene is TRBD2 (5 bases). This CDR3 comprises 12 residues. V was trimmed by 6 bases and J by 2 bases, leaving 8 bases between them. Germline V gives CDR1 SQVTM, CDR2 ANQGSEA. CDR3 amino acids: CSVSGTKNIQYF. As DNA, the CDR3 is TGCAGCGTATCCGGGACCAAAAACATTCAGTACTTC.

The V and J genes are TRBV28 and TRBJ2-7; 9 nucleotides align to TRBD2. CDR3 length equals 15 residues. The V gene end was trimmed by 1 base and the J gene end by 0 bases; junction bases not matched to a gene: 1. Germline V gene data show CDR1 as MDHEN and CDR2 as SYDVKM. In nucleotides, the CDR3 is TGTGCCAGCAGTTTATCTAGCGGGGTCTCCTACGAGCAGTACTTC. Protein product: CASSLSSGVSYEQYF.

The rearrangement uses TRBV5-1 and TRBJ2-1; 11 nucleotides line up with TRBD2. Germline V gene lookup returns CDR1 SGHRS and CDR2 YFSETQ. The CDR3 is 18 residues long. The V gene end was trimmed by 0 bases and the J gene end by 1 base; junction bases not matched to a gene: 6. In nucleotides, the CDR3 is TGCGCCAGCAGCTTGGCCTTAGCGGGAGGGCCGTCCTACAATGAGCAGTTCTTC. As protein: CASSLALAGGPSYNEQFF.

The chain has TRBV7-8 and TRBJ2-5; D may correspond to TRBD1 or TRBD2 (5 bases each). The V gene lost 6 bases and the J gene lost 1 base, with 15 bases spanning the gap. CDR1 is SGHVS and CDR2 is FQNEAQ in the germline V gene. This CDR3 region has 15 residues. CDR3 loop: CASRLGRVRQETQYF. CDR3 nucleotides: TGTGCCAGCAGATTGGGACGGGTCCGCCAAGAGACCCAGTACTTC.

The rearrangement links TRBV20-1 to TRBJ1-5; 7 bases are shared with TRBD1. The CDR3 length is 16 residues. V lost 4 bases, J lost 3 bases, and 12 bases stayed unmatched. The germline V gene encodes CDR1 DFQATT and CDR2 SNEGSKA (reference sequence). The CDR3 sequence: CSATRFGDSHNQPQHF. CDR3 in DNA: TGCAGTGCTACAAGATTTGGGGACAGCCACAATCAGCCCCAGCATTTT.

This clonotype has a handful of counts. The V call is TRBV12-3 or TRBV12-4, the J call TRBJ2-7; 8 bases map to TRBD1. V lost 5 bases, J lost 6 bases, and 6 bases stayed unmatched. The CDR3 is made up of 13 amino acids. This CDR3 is CASSPRGQGEQYF. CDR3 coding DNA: TGTGCCAGCAGTCCTCGAGGACAGGGCGAGCAGTACTTC.

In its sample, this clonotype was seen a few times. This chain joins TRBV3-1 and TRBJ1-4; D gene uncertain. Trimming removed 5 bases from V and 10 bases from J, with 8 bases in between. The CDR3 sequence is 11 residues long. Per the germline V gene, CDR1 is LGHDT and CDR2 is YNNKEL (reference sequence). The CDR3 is CASSNGRKLFF. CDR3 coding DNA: TGTGCCAGCAGCAACGGCCGAAAACTGTTTTTT.

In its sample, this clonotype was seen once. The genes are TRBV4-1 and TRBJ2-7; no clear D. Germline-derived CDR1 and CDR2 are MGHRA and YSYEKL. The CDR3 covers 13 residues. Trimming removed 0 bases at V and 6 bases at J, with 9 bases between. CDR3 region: CASSQEKGSEQYF. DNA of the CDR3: TGCGCCAGCAGCCAAGAAAAGGGTAGCGAGCAGTACTTC.

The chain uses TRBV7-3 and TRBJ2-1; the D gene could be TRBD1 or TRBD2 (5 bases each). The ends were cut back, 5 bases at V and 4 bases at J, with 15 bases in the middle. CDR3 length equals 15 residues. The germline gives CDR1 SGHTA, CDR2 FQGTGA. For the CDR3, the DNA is TGTGCCAGCAGCGCCCCCGGGACGACATACAATGAGCAGTTCTTC. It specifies CASSAPGTTYNEQFF.

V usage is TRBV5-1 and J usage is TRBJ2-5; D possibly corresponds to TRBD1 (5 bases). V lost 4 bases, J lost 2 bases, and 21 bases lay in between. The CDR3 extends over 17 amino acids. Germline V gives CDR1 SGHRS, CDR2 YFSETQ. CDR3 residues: CASSLGILRTRQETQYF. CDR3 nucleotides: TGCGCCAGCAGCCTGGGGATACTGAGGACACGTCAAGAGACCCAGTACTTC.

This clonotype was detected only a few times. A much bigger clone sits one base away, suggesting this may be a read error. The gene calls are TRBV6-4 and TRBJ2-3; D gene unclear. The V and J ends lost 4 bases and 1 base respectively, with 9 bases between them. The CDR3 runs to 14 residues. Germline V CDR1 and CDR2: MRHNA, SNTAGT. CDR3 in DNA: TGTGCCAGCAGTGGCTCGCCGGGCACAGATACGCAGTATTTT. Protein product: CASSGSPGTDTQYF.

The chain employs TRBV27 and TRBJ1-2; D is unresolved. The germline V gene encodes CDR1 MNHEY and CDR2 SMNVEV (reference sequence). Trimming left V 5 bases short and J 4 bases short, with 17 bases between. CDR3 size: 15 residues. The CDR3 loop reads CASSPVPQIIYGYTF. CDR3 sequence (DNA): TGTGCCAGCAGTCCGGTCCCACAGATAATCTATGGCTACACCTTC.

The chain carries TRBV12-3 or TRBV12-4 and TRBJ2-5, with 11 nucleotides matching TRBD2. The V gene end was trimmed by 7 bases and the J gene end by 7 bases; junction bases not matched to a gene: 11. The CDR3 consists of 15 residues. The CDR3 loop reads CASTRLAGSRGTQYF. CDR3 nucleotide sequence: TGTGCCAGCACCAGACTAGCGGGATCCCGGGGGACCCAGTACTTC.

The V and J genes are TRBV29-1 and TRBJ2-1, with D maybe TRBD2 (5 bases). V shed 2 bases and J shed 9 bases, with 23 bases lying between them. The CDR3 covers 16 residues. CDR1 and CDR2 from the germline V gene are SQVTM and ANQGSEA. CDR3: CSVESREAANPGEQFF. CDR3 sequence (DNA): TGCAGCGTTGAAAGTCGTGAAGCGGCAAACCCAGGTGAGCAGTTCTTC.

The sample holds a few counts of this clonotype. The CDR3 DNA reads TGTGCCATCAGTGCCAGCGGGAGTACAAATGAGCAGTTCTTC. This gives the protein CAISASGSTNEQFF. The V and J genes are TRBV10-3 and TRBJ2-1; 8 bases are a match to TRBD2. CDR1 is ENHRY and CDR2 is SYGVKD in the germline V gene. The J segment lost 7 bases and the V segment lost 4 bases, leaving 6 bases of the junction unmatched. CDR3 size: 14 residues.

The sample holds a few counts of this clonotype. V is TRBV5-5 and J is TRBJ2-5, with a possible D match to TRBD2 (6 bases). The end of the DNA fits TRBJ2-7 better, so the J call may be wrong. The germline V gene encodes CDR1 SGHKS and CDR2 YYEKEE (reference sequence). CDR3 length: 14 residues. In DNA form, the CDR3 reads TGTGCCAGCAGCGGAGGACACCGGGGGTACGAGCAGTACTTC. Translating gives CASSGGHRGYEQYF.

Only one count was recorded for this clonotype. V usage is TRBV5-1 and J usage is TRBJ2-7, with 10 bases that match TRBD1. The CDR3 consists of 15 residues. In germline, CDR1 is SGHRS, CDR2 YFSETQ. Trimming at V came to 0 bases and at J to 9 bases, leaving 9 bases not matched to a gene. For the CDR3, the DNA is TGCGCCAGCAGCTTGGGAGGACAGGGGGTAAGCGGGCAGTACTTC. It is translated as CASSLGGQGVSGQYF.

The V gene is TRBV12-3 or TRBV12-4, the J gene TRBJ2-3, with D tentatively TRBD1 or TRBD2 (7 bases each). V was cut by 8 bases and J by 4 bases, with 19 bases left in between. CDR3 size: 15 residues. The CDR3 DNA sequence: TGTGCCAGCCAATTAGTGGGAGGGGGCGCAGATACGCAGTATTTT. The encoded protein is CASQLVGGGADTQYF.

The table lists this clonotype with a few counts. CDR3 DNA: TGCAGCGTTGAAGATCCGCCCGGACCCATGAACACTGAAGCTTTCTTT. Translated, it gives CSVEDPPGPMNTEAFF. The rearrangement joins TRBV29-1 to TRBJ1-1; D uncertain. CDR3 size: 16 residues. Germline V gene data show CDR1 as SQVTM and CDR2 as ANQGSEA. Trimming shortened V by 0 bases and J by 0 bases, and 14 bases separated the two germline ends.

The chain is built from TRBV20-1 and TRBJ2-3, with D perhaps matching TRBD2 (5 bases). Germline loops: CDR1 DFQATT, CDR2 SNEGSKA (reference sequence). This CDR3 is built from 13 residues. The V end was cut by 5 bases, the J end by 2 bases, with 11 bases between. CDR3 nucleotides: TGCAGTGCTGGCGGGCAGAACACAGATACGCAGTATTTT. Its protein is CSAGGQNTDTQYF.

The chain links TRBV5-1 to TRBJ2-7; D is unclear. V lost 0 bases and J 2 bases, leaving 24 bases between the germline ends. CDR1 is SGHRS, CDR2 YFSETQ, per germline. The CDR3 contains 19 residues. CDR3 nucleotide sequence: TGCGCCAGCAGCTTGGGTCTCCTACTAACCGGGTCTACAACCTACGAGCAGTACTTC. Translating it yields CASSLGLLLTGSTTYEQYF.

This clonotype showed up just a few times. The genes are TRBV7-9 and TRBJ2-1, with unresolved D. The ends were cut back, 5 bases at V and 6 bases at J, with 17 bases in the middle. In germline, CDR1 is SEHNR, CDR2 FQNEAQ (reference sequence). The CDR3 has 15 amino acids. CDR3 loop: CASSPVLADFNEQFF. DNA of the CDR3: TGTGCCAGCAGCCCCGTACTCGCCGATTTCAATGAGCAGTTCTTC.

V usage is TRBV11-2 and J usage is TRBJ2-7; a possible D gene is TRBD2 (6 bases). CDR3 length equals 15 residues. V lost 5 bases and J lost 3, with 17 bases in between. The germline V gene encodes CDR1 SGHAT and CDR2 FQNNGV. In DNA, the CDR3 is TGTGCCAGCAGCCCGTTAGCGGTCCTTTTCTACGAGCAGTACTTC. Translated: CASSPLAVLFYEQYF.

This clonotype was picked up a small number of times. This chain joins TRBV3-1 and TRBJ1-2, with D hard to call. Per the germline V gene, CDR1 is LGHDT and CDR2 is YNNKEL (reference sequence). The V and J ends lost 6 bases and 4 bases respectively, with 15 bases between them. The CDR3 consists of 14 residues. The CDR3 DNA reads TGTGCCAGCAGTCGCGGCCTCCAGTCCTATGGCTACACCTTC. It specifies CASSRGLQSYGYTF.

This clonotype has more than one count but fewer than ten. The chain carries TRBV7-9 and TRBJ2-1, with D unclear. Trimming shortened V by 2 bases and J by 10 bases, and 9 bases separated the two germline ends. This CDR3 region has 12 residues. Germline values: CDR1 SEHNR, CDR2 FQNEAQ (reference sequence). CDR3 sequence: CASSLYGSEQFF. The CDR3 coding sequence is TGTGCCAGCAGCTTATATGGATCCGAGCAGTTCTTC. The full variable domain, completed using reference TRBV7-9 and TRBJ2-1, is DTGVSQNPRHKITKRGQNVTFRCDPISEHNRLYWYRQTLGQGPEFLTYFQNEAQLEKSRLLSDRFSAERPKGSFSTLEIQRTEQGDSAMYLCASSLYGSEQFFGPGTRLTVL.

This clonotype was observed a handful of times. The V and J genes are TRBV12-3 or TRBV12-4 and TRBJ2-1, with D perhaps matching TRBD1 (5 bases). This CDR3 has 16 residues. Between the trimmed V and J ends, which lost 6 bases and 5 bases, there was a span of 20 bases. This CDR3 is CASSRPGKLGHNEQFF. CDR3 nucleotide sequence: TGTGCCAGCAGCCGGCCAGGGAAATTAGGCCACAATGAGCAGTTCTTC.

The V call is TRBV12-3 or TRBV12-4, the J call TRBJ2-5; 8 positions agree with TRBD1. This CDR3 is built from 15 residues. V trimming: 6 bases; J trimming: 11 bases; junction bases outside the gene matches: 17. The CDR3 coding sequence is TGTGCCAGCAGCCCTTGGACAGGGATTTCCTATGAGCAGTACTTC. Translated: CASSPWTGISYEQYF.

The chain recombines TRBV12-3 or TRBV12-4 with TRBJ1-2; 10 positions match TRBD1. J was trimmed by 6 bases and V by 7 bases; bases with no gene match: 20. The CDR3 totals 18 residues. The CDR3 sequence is CASTQDRGIFPQSHGYTF. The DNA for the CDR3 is TGTGCCAGCACCCAGGACAGGGGGATCTTCCCGCAGTCCCATGGCTACACCTTC.